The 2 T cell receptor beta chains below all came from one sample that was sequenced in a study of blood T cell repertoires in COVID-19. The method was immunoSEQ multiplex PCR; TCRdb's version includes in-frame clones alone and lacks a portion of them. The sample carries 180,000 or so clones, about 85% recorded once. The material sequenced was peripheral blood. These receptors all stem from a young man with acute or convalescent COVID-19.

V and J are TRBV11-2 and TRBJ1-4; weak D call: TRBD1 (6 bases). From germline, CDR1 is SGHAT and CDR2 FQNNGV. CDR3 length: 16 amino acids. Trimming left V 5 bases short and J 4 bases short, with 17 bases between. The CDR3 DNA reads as TGTGCCAGCAGCGACAGGCCGGGGGGGGTTAATGAAAAACTGTTTTTT. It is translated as CASSDRPGGVNEKLFF.

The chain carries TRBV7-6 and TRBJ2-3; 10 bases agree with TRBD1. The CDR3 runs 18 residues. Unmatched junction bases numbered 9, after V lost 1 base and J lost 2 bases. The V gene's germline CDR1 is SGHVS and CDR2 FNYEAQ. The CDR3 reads CASSLDSGTGVDTDTQYF. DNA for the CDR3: TGTGCCAGCAGCTTAGACTCCGGGACAGGGGTTGACACAGATACGCAGTATTTT.